The 18 T cell receptor beta chains below all came from one sample that was sequenced in a study of blood T cell repertoires in COVID-19. Assay used: immunoSEQ multiplex PCR; TCRdb lists only in-frame clones, some missing. The sample carries 100,000 to 150,000 clones, approximately 88% recorded once. The sequencing input was peripheral blood. The origin of the receptors is a man in his fifties with acute or convalescent COVID-19.

This clone has a handful of counts. CDR3 sequence: CASSVGTYSPLHF. For the CDR3, the DNA is TGTGCCAGCAGCGTAGGCACATATTCACCCCTCCACTTT. The chain employs TRBV9 and TRBJ1-6; D is undetermined. Deletions cut 0 bases from V and 8 bases from J, with 6 bases between. Germline V lookup: CDR1 SGDLS, CDR2 YYNGEE. The length of the CDR3 is 13 residues. Filled out from reference TRBV9 and TRBJ1-6, the complete variable domain reads DSGVTQTPKHLITATGQRVTLRCSPRSGDLSVYWYQQSLDQGLQFLIQYYNGEERAKGNILERFSAQQFPDLHSELNLSSLELGDSALYFCASSVGTYSPLHFGNGTRLTVT.

The chain combines TRBV3-1 (or the pseudogene TRBV3-2) with TRBJ1-5; D gene unclear. Trimming took 1 base from V and 4 from J, leaving 8 bases between them. There are 14 residues in the CDR3. In germline, CDR1 is LGHDT, CDR2 YNNKEL (reference sequence). CDR3: CASSQAFPNQPQHF. In DNA, the CDR3 is TGTGCCAGCAGCCAAGCTTTCCCTAATCAGCCCCAGCATTTT.

V and J are TRBV7-9 and TRBJ1-2; possibly TRBD1 for D (6 bases). The V and J ends lost 4 bases and 2 bases respectively, with 20 bases between them. The CDR3 totals 17 residues. Germline V gives CDR1 SEHNR, CDR2 FQNEAQ (reference sequence). CDR3 bases: TGTGCCAGCAGCTCCGGGGACACCTGGCATGTAAACTATGGCTACACCTTC. It encodes CASSSGDTWHVNYGYTF.

The chain links TRBV5-4 to TRBJ2-3; TRBD2 aligns across 9 bases. Germline lookup yields CDR1 SGHNT and CDR2 YYREEE (reference sequence). This CDR3 is 17 amino acids long. The V segment lost 0 bases and the J segment 1 base; nucleotides outside the gene matches: 6. This chain's CDR3 is CASSLVASGKRTDTQYF. Written as DNA, the CDR3 is TGTGCCAGCAGCTTGGTGGCTAGCGGGAAGCGCACAGATACGCAGTATTTT.

The genes are TRBV24-1 and TRBJ1-5; D ambiguous. Germline loops: CDR1 KGHDR, CDR2 SFDVKD. This CDR3 contains 13 residues. V was trimmed by 2 bases and J by 9 bases, leaving 10 bases between them. CDR3: CATSDSRTGPQHF. CDR3 DNA sequence: TGTGCCACCAGTGATTCACGTACGGGGCCCCAGCATTTT.

V gene TRBV27 combines with J gene TRBJ2-1; 8 bases are a match to TRBD2. Germline CDR1 MNHEY, CDR2 SMNVEV (reference sequence). The CDR3 length is 13 residues. V was clipped by 10 bases and J by 0 bases; unmatched bases: 2. In nucleotides, the CDR3 is TGTGCCATCGGACTAGCCTCCTACAATGAGCAGTTCTTC. Translating it yields CAIGLASYNEQFF.

The chain recombines TRBV20-1 with TRBJ1-1; D is uncertain. The CDR3 loop spans 11 amino acids. Germline assignment: CDR1 DFQATT and CDR2 SNEGSKA (reference sequence). V lost 4 bases to trimming and J lost 10 bases, with 13 bases between them. CDR3 in amino acids: CSATRPLRAFF. CDR3 coding DNA: TGCAGTGCTACTAGACCCCTCCGAGCTTTCTTT.

This chain connects TRBV13 to TRBJ2-1, with 7 nucleotides matching TRBD2. V shed 0 bases, J shed 0 bases, and the junction held 2 bases outside the gene matches. CDR1 and CDR2 (germline): PRHDT, FYEKMQ (reference sequence). The CDR3 loop spans 16 amino acids. The CDR3 sequence: CASSLGGGSSYNEQFF. Written as DNA, the CDR3 is TGTGCCAGCAGCTTAGGTGGCGGGAGCTCCTACAATGAGCAGTTCTTC.

The chain combines TRBV7-9 with TRBJ2-5; TRBD2 agrees at 9 bases. The CDR3 contains 14 residues. Trimming at V came to 5 bases and at J to 2 bases, leaving 3 bases not matched to a gene. Germline CDR1 is SEHNR and CDR2 is FQNEAQ (reference sequence). This CDR3 is CASSVTSGQETQYF. The CDR3 DNA sequence: TGTGCCAGCAGCGTGACTAGCGGTCAAGAGACCCAGTACTTC.

V is TRBV5-6 and J is TRBJ2-7; 7 nucleotides align to TRBD2. V shed 3 bases and J 2 bases; nucleotides not matched to a gene: 8. This CDR3 has 15 amino acids. Germline CDR1 and CDR2: SGHDT and YYEEEE. CDR3 coding DNA: TGTGCCAGCAGCTCGCCCGGGCGGGGGACCTACGAGCAGTACTTC. It yields the protein CASSSPGRGTYEQYF. The variable domain in full, with the rest retrieved from reference TRBV5-6 and TRBJ2-7, is DAGVTQSPTHLIKTRGQQVTLRCSPKSGHDTVSWYQQALGQGPQFIFQYYEEEERQRGNFPDRFSGHQFPNYSSELNVNALLLGDSALYLCASSSPGRGTYEQYFGPGTRLTVT.

J is TRBJ1-3 and V is TRBV6-5; 7 nucleotides match TRBD1. V gave up 2 bases and J gave up 2 bases; unmatched junction bases: 3. CDR3 length equals 15 residues. Germline V CDR1 and CDR2: MNHEY, SVGAGI. The CDR3 here is CASSYGQGAGNTIYF. CDR3 coding DNA: TGTGCCAGCAGTTACGGTCAGGGGGCTGGAAACACCATATATTTT.

The chain uses TRBV3-1 (or the pseudogene TRBV3-2) and TRBJ1-3, with a weak D call TRBD1 (6 bases). V lost 8 bases to trimming and J lost 3 bases, with 11 bases between them. The CDR3 length is 13 residues. Germline V gene sequence: CDR1 LGHDT, CDR2 YNNKEL (reference sequence). This CDR3 reads CASHRVGGNTIYF. The DNA of the CDR3 is TGTGCCAGCCACAGGGTGGGTGGAAACACCATATATTTT.

This rearrangement joins TRBV21-1 to TRBJ1-2; the tabulated D call, TRBD1, remains unverified against the DNA. TRBV21-1 is labeled a pseudogene. The CDR3 loop spans 17 amino acids. CDR3 nucleotides: TGTGCCAGCAGCAACTGGACAGGGGGCGCGGGTAACTATGGCTACACCTTC. Translated: CASSNWTGGAGNYGYTF.

The chain joins TRBV6-6 to TRBJ1-6, with 8 bases fitting TRBD1. Germline V gene sequence: CDR1 MNHNY, CDR2 SVGAGI (reference sequence). V gave up 7 bases and J gave up 10 bases; unmatched junction bases: 6. The CDR3 is made up of 13 amino acids. CDR3 in amino acids: CASTAGGGSPLHF. CDR3 DNA: TGTGCCAGCACCGCAGGGGGCGGATCACCCCTCCACTTT.

The chain joins TRBV7-3 to TRBJ1-1; D remains ambiguous. V was pared by 0 bases and J by 5 bases, with 10 bases between. The length of the CDR3 is 14 residues. Germline V gene data show CDR1 as SGHTA and CDR2 as FQGTGA. The CDR3 DNA sequence: TGTGCCAGCAGCTTAACGCGAGAGTCGACTGAAGCTTTCTTT. Its protein product is CASSLTRESTEAFF. Full variable domain (rest looked up from reference TRBV7-3 and TRBJ1-1): GAGVSQTPSNKVTEKGKYVELRCDPISGHTALYWYRQSLGQGPEFLIYFQGTGAADDSGLPNDRFFAVRPEGSVSTLKIQRTERGDSAVYLCASSLTRESTEAFFGQGTRLTVV.

V is TRBV29-1 and J is TRBJ2-3, with D perhaps TRBD2 (6 bases). The CDR3 loop spans 13 amino acids. V was cut by 4 bases and J by 3 bases, with 11 bases left in between. Per germline, CDR1 SQVTM and CDR2 ANQGSEA. Here the CDR3 DNA reads TGCAGCGTTGGGGGAGGTATAACAGATACGCAGTATTTT. Amino acids: CSVGGGITDTQYF.

V and J are TRBV7-2 and TRBJ2-2, with 8 bases that match TRBD2. From germline, CDR1 is SGHTA and CDR2 FQGNSA. The CDR3 covers 17 residues. Trimming removed 4 bases from V and 8 bases from J; junction bases left unmatched: 15. CDR3 region: CASSSNRLAGIRGELFF. DNA of the CDR3: TGTGCCAGCAGCTCCAATAGATTAGCGGGAATCCGGGGGGAGCTGTTTTTT.

The chain is built from TRBV12-3 or TRBV12-4 and TRBJ2-7, with D tentatively TRBD1 (5 bases). The CDR3 consists of 12 residues. V was clipped by 4 bases and J by 6 bases, with 10 bases between them. The CDR3 nucleotides read TGTGCCAGCAGTTCCGGAAGGGGCGAGCAGTACTTC. This translates into CASSSGRGEQYF.